This entry is about one T cell receptor beta chain. The antigen is not known. The source of the sample is a study of T cells in narcolepsy. For the study at large: Donors had narcolepsy type 1 or type 2, or were healthy controls.

The CDR3 runs 15 residues. Trimming removed 4 bases at V and 2 bases at J, with 12 bases between. Looked up from germline, CDR1 is LNHDA and CDR2 is SQIVND (reference sequence). The assay was immunoSEQ multiplex PCR, and TCRdb's table has in-frame clones only and misses some. The sample lists about 20,000 clones, approximately 81% occurring once. Study-wide results and limits: In some patient and control memory CD4+ samples, autoreactive clones were absent. Autoreactive HCRT-specific and TRIB2-specific clonotypes were marked in same-patient CSF-versus-blood CD4+ comparisons. Healthy controls reportedly lacked the autoreactive clonotypes serially found in patients' blood.

The sequence was collected from a human donor in good health. The specimen was memory (CD45RA-) CD4+ T cells from blood. This sequence joins TRBV19 and TRBJ1-5; no definite D call. As DNA, the CDR3 is TGTGCCAGTAGTACTCCGCAGGCGGGCAATCAGCCCCAGCATTTT. Translated, it gives CASSTPQAGNQPQHF.